This TCR beta chain derives from a study of vaccination effects on CD4 cells after COVID-19 (dated by TCRdb to 2021 to 2024). With regard to the full study: In the ViraFEST assay, PBMC were stimulated with viral peptide pools, and antigen-specific CD4+ T cell clonotypes were then identified by expansion using TCR sequencing. A total of 10 COVID-19 convalescent patients and a few SARS-CoV-2-naive healthy vaccine recipients were included in the full study. Two doses of either the BNT162b2 or the mRNA-1273 mRNA SARS-CoV-2 vaccine were administered to participants. SARS-CoV-2 spike-specific CD4+ TCR repertoires were compared before and after mRNA vaccination in COVID-19 convalescent patients and in infection-naive vaccine recipients. Each well held under 2.5 million PBMC cultured in IMDM containing roughly 5% human AB serum, 9 to 10 IU/ml IL-2 and gentamicin, along with roughly 10 ug/ml peptides. Cultures from other donors in the study were sequenced with the Oncomine TCR Beta short-read assay on an Illumina iSeq 100. The investigation overall reported the following: Among healthy vaccine recipients, nearly all vaccine-induced clones were SARS-CoV-2 mono-reactive, and only 1 of 255 was cross-reactive with common cold coronaviruses. The study was limited by a small number of convalescent patients, and early post-infection timepoints were lacking. Both infection-induced and vaccine-induced clones contracted markedly at late post-vaccination timepoints, which is consistent with waning T cell responses.

V gives up 6 bases and J gives up 4 bases, and the segment between their germline ends measures 14 bases. The CDR3 goes from the cysteine to the phenylalanine over 14 residues. The DNA shown is the 42-base CDR3, in frame from base 1. CDR1 LNHDA and CDR2 SQIVND were looked up in the germline V gene (reference sequence). After less than 13 days of culture, CD4+ T cells were isolated with the EasySep CD4+ T cell isolation kit. None of the healthy vaccine recipients had a prior SARS-CoV-2 infection, which was confirmed by nucleocapsid antibody tests that came back negative both before and after vaccination. Half of the culture medium was replaced with fresh IL-2-containing medium on days 3 and 7. Unless noted otherwise, every peptide stimulation condition was grown in triplicate wells. PBMC were separated from whole blood using Ficoll-Paque Plus gradient centrifugation and were then either cryopreserved at -140C or used fresh. The QIAamp micro DNA kit was used to extract genomic DNA from the cultured CD4+ T cells.

Library prep was done by the immunoSEQ multiplex PCR assay. DNA from the cultured and isolated CD4+ T cells underwent TCR beta CDR3 sequencing. Regarding the original processing steps: Non-productive TCR sequences were discarded, and reads were trimmed to the CDR3 region, with only CDR3s of 7 or more amino acids retained. The MANAFEST web app was used to pick out antigen-specific clonotypes by comparing their expansion in peptide wells with that in reference cultures. For clones to be considered positive, expansion at FDR<0.05 versus reference and all other wells, an odds ratio above 5, and a frequency above 0.1% in two replicate wells were required. Clonotypes significantly expanded in SARS-CoV-2 spike wells and in at least one common cold coronavirus spike condition were defined as cross-reactive. Using the stringdist R package, CDR3 similarity was measured by Levenshtein distance, and unrooted trees were constructed with ape in R 3.6.1. The source is immuneACCESS, and TCRdb retained only in-frame sequences with V and J called. Part of the clones is not carried over; for the studies checked, unresolved V genes explain less than half of this, and the remainder is unexplained. D and trimming were read from the DNA, whereas the V and J calls and clone size are those reported in that table. The sample table lists under 40,000 clones, about 70% of them with a count of one. 4% to 5% of the sample is in the top ten clones.

As to this clone: Its binding antigen is unknown. Base qualities were left out, and no much larger clone turns up one base away.

The chain links TRBV19 with TRBJ2-3; no D gene call is confident. The sequence came from a human donor who received a COVID-19 vaccine. The specimen was CD4+ T cells from PBMCs cultured without peptide, collected before COVID-19 vaccination. The DNA is as follows: TGTGCCAGTAGGGTGGCGGTACACGCAGATACGCAGTATTTT. Its protein is CASRVAVHADTQYF.